A single sample gave rise to the 30 T cell receptor beta chains below, sequenced in a study of T cells in localized non-small cell lung cancer. Measured with immunoSEQ multiplex PCR; TCRdb has only the in-frame clones, and not every one. The data show tens of thousands of clones, with approximately 80% seen just once and roughly 4.5% held by the top ten. The material sequenced was PBMCs, taken before any cancer treatment. All receptors derive from a man between 40 and 69 years old with stage II lung adenocarcinoma.

The V gene is TRBV6-5, the J gene TRBJ2-1; the D is unclear. CDR1 and CDR2 from the germline V gene are MNHEY and SVGAGI. The V end was cut by 6 bases, the J end by 8 bases, with 11 bases between. The CDR3 runs 12 residues. CDR3 sequence: CASSTGLYEQFF. As DNA, the CDR3 is TGTGCCAGCAGCACTGGGCTTTATGAGCAGTTCTTC.

This chain links TRBV7-9 with TRBJ1-2, with 10 bases fitting TRBD1. The V gene's germline CDR1 is SEHNR and CDR2 FQNEAQ (reference sequence). The V segment lost 4 bases and the J segment 13 bases; nucleotides outside the gene matches: 15. The CDR3 runs 15 residues. CDR3 bases: TGTGCCAGCAGCTCACCGGGACAGGGGACTAATTCATTCACCTTC. It yields the protein CASSSPGQGTNSFTF.

This sequence joins TRBV11-2 and TRBJ2-5, with D perhaps matching TRBD2 (6 bases). Trimming left V 10 bases short and J 3 bases short, with 12 bases between. The CDR3 covers 12 residues. CDR1 is SGHAT, CDR2 FQNNGV, per germline. CDR3 loop: CATRGPEETQYF. In nucleotides, the CDR3 is TGTGCCACGCGGGGTCCAGAAGAGACCCAGTACTTC.

The chain employs TRBV30 and TRBJ1-6; 7 positions agree with TRBD1. The CDR3 is 12 residues long. Germline V gene sequence: CDR1 GTSNPN, CDR2 SVGIG (reference sequence). Written as DNA, the CDR3 is TGTGCGTACGACAGGGTGAATTCACCCCTCCACTTT. Its protein product is CAYDRVNSPLHF.

The V gene is TRBV7-2, the J gene TRBJ2-5; 12 nucleotides match TRBD2. The junction had 11 bases not matched to a gene; V was cut back by 4 bases and J by 5 bases. The length of the CDR3 is 17 residues. Germline V gene sequence: CDR1 SGHTA, CDR2 FQGNSA. The CDR3 nucleotides are TGTGCCAGCAGCTCAGCTAGCGGGAGGGCCAGGGGGGAGACCCAGTACTTC. Translation: CASSSASGRARGETQYF.

The chain links TRBV11-1 to TRBJ2-2; possibly TRBD2 for D (6 bases). Germline CDR1 is SGHAT and CDR2 is FQDESV (reference sequence). CDR3 length equals 14 residues. V lost 4 bases and J 7 bases, leaving 13 bases between the germline ends. Here the CDR3 reads CASSYGTYDGELFF. CDR3 in DNA: TGTGCCAGCAGCTACGGGACTTACGACGGGGAGCTGTTTTTT.

V is TRBV5-1 and J is TRBJ2-4; tentative D call: TRBD2 (6 bases). Per the germline V gene, CDR1 is SGHRS and CDR2 is YFSETQ. V lost 5 bases and J 7 bases, leaving 16 bases between the germline ends. The CDR3 sequence is 14 residues long. The chain's CDR3 is CASRRWEVENIQYF. CDR3 DNA sequence: TGCGCCAGCAGAAGGTGGGAGGTTGAGAACATTCAGTACTTC.

The genes are TRBV2 and TRBJ2-2; TRBD2 matches 9 bases. The CDR3 has 16 residues. V shed 6 bases, J shed 1 base, and the junction held 6 bases outside the gene matches. Germline CDR1 reads SNHLY; CDR2 reads FYNNEI. The CDR3 DNA is TGTGCCAGCAGAGCTCTAGCGGGGAAGAACACCGGGGAGCTGTTTTTT. Its protein is CASRALAGKNTGELFF. Full variable domain (missing parts from reference TRBV2 and TRBJ2-2): EPEVTQTPSHQVTQMGQEVILRCVPISNHLYFYWYRQILGQKVEFLVSFYNNEISEKSEIFDDQFSVERPDGSNFTLKIRSTKLEDSAMYFCASRALAGKNTGELFFGEGSRLTVL.

This CDR3 is CASSLGTSGIYEQYF. CDR3 in DNA: TGTGCCAGCAGTTTAGGGACTAGCGGGATCTACGAGCAGTACTTC. J is TRBJ2-7 and V is TRBV28; TRBD2 agrees at 13 bases. Germline V lookup: CDR1 MDHEN, CDR2 SYDVKM. V shed 2 bases and J 3 bases; nucleotides not matched to a gene: 1. The CDR3 extends over 15 amino acids. Full variable domain (missing parts from reference TRBV28 and TRBJ2-7): DVKVTQSSRYLVKRTGEKVFLECVQDMDHENMFWYRQDPGLGLRLIYFSYDVKMKEKGDIPEGYSVSREKKERFSLILESASTNQTSMYLCASSLGTSGIYEQYFGPGTRLTVT.

The J gene is TRBJ1-2, the V gene TRBV6-1; tentatively, D is TRBD1 (6 bases). The germline V gene encodes CDR1 MNHNS and CDR2 SASEGT. V dropped 3 bases and J dropped 8 bases, with 19 bases sitting between them. CDR3 length: 15 residues. The CDR3: CASSDIRQGKEGYTF. The CDR3 bases are TGTGCCAGCAGTGATATCCGGCAGGGGAAGGAAGGCTACACCTTC.

The V gene is TRBV4-1, the J gene TRBJ2-1, with 11 bases fitting TRBD2. The CDR3 sequence is 18 residues long. Trimming cost V 0 bases and J 0 bases; bases outside gene matches: 4. In germline, CDR1 is MGHRA, CDR2 YSYEKL. CDR3 in DNA: TGCGCCAGCAGCCAAGAACTAGCGGGAGCGGGCTCCTACAATGAGCAGTTCTTC. Encoded protein: CASSQELAGAGSYNEQFF.

The chain couples TRBV27 to TRBJ1-5; TRBD1 might be the D (6 bases). This CDR3 comprises 16 residues. With 1 base removed from V and 7 bases from J, the gap between germline ends came to 17 bases. CDR1 and CDR2 (germline): MNHEY, SMNVEV (reference sequence). As DNA, the CDR3 is TGTGCCAGCAGTTTATACAATAGGGGGGGCGAGCAGCCCCAGCATTTT. Protein product: CASSLYNRGGEQPQHF.

This clone was detected a few times. The gene calls are TRBV7-8 and TRBJ1-4, with 8 bases fitting TRBD1. Germline loops: CDR1 SGHVS, CDR2 FQNEAQ. Trimming at V came to 5 bases and at J to 4 bases, leaving 6 bases not matched to a gene. The CDR3 length is 15 residues. The CDR3 here is CASSGQGADNEKLFF. CDR3 in DNA: TGTGCCAGCAGCGGTCAGGGGGCAGATAATGAAAAACTGTTTTTT.

This clone was observed a single time. The chain employs TRBV10-2 and TRBJ1-2, with TRBD1 matching 9 bases. The CDR3 is 13 amino acids. CDR1 and CDR2 (germline): WSHSY, SAAADI. V trimming: 8 bases; J trimming: 7 bases; junction bases outside the gene matches: 8. This CDR3 reads CASVNTGGGGYTF. The DNA of the CDR3 is TGCGCCAGCGTGAACACAGGGGGCGGTGGCTACACCTTC.

This clone was counted once. The chain recombines TRBV19 with TRBJ2-3, with 7 bases matching TRBD1. The junction had 6 bases not matched to a gene; V was cut back by 3 bases and J by 3 bases. Germline V gives CDR1 LNHDA, CDR2 SQIVND (reference sequence). The CDR3 extends over 15 amino acids. CDR3: CASSIFTGDTDTQYF. In DNA form, the CDR3 reads TGTGCCAGTAGTATCTTTACAGGGGATACAGATACGCAGTATTTT.

The gene calls are TRBV10-2 and TRBJ2-2; no clear D. CDR3 length equals 14 residues. Trimming left V 8 bases short and J 7 bases short, with 17 bases between. The V gene's germline CDR1 is WSHSY and CDR2 SAAADI. The CDR3 reads CASLSSRTGGELFF. In nucleotides, the CDR3 is TGCGCCAGCCTTAGCAGCCGAACGGGCGGGGAGCTGTTTTTT.

The chain combines TRBV7-9 with TRBJ1-2; 9 nucleotides match TRBD1. After removal of 5 bases from V and 4 bases from J, the junction contained 8 bases not matched to a gene. The germline V gene encodes CDR1 SEHNR and CDR2 FQNEAQ (reference sequence). CDR3 length: 15 amino acids. The CDR3 is CASSTTGTGFYGYTF. The CDR3 nucleotides read TGTGCCAGCAGCACTACCGGGACAGGGTTCTATGGCTACACCTTC.

The chain carries TRBV19 and TRBJ1-4; weak D call: TRBD1 (5 bases). This CDR3 is built from 15 residues. Germline V gene data show CDR1 as LNHDA and CDR2 as SQIVND (reference sequence). V was shortened by 6 bases and J by 3 bases, with 14 bases between the two germline ends. The CDR3 DNA reads TGTGCCAGTAGCTTTTCGGTGGGGGCTAATGAAAAACTGTTTTTT. Amino acid sequence: CASSFSVGANEKLFF. The full variable domain, in which reference TRBV19 and TRBJ1-4 provide the parts outside the CDR3, is DGGITQSPKYLFRKEGQNVTLSCEQNLNHDAMYWYRQDPGQGLRLIYYSQIVNDFQKGDIAEGYSVSREKKESFPLTVTSAQKNPTAFYLCASSFSVGANEKLFFGSGTQLSVL.

V and J are TRBV23-1 and TRBJ1-1; TRBD1 aligns across 11 bases. TRBV23-1 is an ORF, with its function uncertain. The CDR3 has 19 amino acids. V shed 3 bases and J 5 bases; nucleotides not matched to a gene: 17. The chain's CDR3 is CASSHSDRGQSPNQTEAFF. The CDR3, as DNA: TGCGCCAGCAGTCATTCGGACAGGGGGCAATCCCCCAACCAGACTGAAGCTTTCTTT.

The V gene is TRBV5-6, the J gene TRBJ1-1; TRBD1 aligns across 7 bases. Unmatched junction bases numbered 4, after V lost 0 bases and J lost 2 bases. Germline V gives CDR1 SGHDT, CDR2 YYEEEE. This CDR3 is 15 amino acids long. The chain's CDR3 is CASSLVDRVNTEAFF. CDR3 in DNA: TGTGCCAGCAGCTTGGTTGACAGGGTAAACACTGAAGCTTTCTTT.

This clone has more than one count but fewer than ten. The gene calls are TRBV9 and TRBJ2-7, with TRBD1 matching 9 bases. The CDR3 extends over 15 amino acids. V dropped 3 bases and J dropped 3; count of bases not matched to a gene: 7. Per germline, CDR1 SGDLS and CDR2 YYNGEE. The CDR3 nucleotides read TGTGCCAGCAGCGAAGAGGGGACAGGGTTCTACGAGCAGTACTTC. Protein product: CASSEEGTGFYEQYF.

The chain carries TRBV30 and TRBJ1-3, with D unresolved. CDR3 length equals 14 residues. Trimming removed 3 bases at V and 0 bases at J, with 9 bases between. Germline CDR1 GTSNPN, CDR2 SVGIG (reference sequence). The CDR3 loop reads CAWREGTSGNTIYF. DNA for the CDR3: TGTGCCTGGAGGGAAGGAACCTCTGGAAACACCATATATTTT.

The rearrangement uses TRBV6-1 and TRBJ1-4; D is unresolved. The CDR3 length is 16 residues. Germline CDR1 and CDR2: MNHNS and SASEGT. Between the trimmed V and J ends, which lost 1 base and 8 bases, there was a span of 17 bases. DNA of the CDR3: TGTGCCAGCAGTGAAGGACCGGGGATAGGCGGCGAAAAACTGTTTTTT. Its protein product is CASSEGPGIGGEKLFF.

This chain joins TRBV29-1 and TRBJ2-1; tentatively, D is TRBD1 or TRBD2 (5 bases each). The V gene's germline CDR1 is SQVTM and CDR2 ANQGSEA. The CDR3 covers 10 residues. Trimming pared 6 bases from V and 16 bases from J, leaving 16 bases between. The CDR3 loop is CSVDGRDRFF. CDR3 sequence (DNA): TGCAGCGTCGACGGACGGGACCGTTTCTTC.

This rearrangement joins TRBV5-6 to TRBJ1-2; 8 bases map to TRBD1. The CDR3 covers 16 residues. Germline loops: CDR1 SGHDT, CDR2 YYEEEE. J gave up 3 bases and V 0 bases, and 7 bases lay outside the gene matches. In DNA, the CDR3 is TGTGCCAGCAGCTTGGGGTCAGGGGGCGCCGACTATGGCTACACCTTC. Translating it yields CASSLGSGGADYGYTF.

This chain links TRBV15 with TRBJ2-7; 11 positions agree with TRBD2. The CDR3 is 15 amino acids. Trimming took 3 bases from V and 4 from J; bases not matched to a gene: 5. Germline V gene sequence: CDR1 LNHNV, CDR2 YYDKDF (reference sequence). This CDR3 reads CATSRGTSGAYEQYF. CDR3 bases: TGTGCCACCAGCAGGGGGACTAGCGGAGCTTACGAGCAGTACTTC.

V usage is TRBV7-2 and J usage is TRBJ1-2; no definite D call. The CDR3 sequence is 12 residues long. With 2 bases removed from V and 8 bases from J, the gap between germline ends came to 9 bases. Germline values: CDR1 SGHTA, CDR2 FQGNSA. In DNA form, the CDR3 reads TGTGCCAGCAGCTTACGTTCCTACGGCTACACCTTC. This translates into CASSLRSYGYTF.

The chain joins TRBV4-2 to TRBJ2-2; D gene ambiguous. Germline CDR1 is LGHNA and CDR2 is YNFKEQ. This CDR3 region has 16 residues. The V end was cut by 4 bases, the J end by 5 bases, with 17 bases between. The CDR3 DNA is TGTGCCAGCAGCCTCGGAACGTCGAGGTTTACCGGGGAGCTGTTTTTT. It translates to CASSLGTSRFTGELFF.

By frequency in the sample, this clone is medium-sized. The chain carries TRBV6-4 and TRBJ1-2; D is unclear. This CDR3 has 14 amino acids. Trimming removed 4 bases at V and 6 bases at J, with 15 bases between. Germline assignment: CDR1 MRHNA and CDR2 SNTAGT. CDR3 DNA: TGTGCCAGCAGTGTTACATCCGAGACGAATGGCTACACCTTC. It is translated as CASSVTSETNGYTF.

The genes are TRBV18 and TRBJ2-1; 11 nucleotides match TRBD2. The CDR3 extends over 16 amino acids. V was clipped by 3 bases and J by 3 bases; unmatched bases: 4. Germline-derived CDR1 and CDR2 are KGHSH and LQKENI. The chain's CDR3 is CASSPLAGGYYNEQFF. Written as DNA, the CDR3 is TGTGCCAGCTCACCGCTAGCGGGAGGTTACTACAATGAGCAGTTCTTC.